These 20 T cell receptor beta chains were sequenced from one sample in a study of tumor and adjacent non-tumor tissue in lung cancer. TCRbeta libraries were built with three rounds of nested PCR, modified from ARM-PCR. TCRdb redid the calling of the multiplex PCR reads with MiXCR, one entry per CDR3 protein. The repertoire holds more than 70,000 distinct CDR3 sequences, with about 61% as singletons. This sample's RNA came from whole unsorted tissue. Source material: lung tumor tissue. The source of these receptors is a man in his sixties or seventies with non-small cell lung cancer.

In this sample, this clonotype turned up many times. CDR3 in amino acids: CASSSRDSSTDTQYF. CDR3 DNA: TGTGCCAGCAGTTCCCGGGACAGCAGCACAGATACGCAGTATTTT. The chain employs TRBV12-3 or TRBV12-4 and TRBJ2-3, with 7 positions matching TRBD1. There are 15 residues in the CDR3. Germline trimming cut 4 bases from V and 0 bases from J; bases unmatched to any gene: 4.

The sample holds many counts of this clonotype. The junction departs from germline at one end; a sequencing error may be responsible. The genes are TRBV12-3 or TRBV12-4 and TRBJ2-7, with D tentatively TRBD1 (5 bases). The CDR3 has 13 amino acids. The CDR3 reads CASSLQGPYEQYF. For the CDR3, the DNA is TGTGCCAGCAGTCTTCAGGGCCCCTATGAGCAGTACTTC.

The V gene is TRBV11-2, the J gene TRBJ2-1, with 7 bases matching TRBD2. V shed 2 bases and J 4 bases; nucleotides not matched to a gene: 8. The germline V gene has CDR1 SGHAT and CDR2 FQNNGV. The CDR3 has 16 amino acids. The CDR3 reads CASSLRGSGWYNEQFF. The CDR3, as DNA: TGTGCCAGCAGCTTAAGAGGTAGCGGGTGGTACAATGAGCAGTTCTTC.

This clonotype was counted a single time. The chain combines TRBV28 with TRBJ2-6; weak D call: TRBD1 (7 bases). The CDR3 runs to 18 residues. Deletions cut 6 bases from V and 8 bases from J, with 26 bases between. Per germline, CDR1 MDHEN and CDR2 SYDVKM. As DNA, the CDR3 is TGTGCCAGCAGGCGGGACAGCTCGGTTGGCTCTTGGTCCAACGTCCTGACTTTC. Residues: CASRRDSSVGSWSNVLTF. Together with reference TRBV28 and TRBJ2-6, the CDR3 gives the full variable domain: DVKVTQSSRYLVKRTGEKVFLECVQDMDHENMFWYRQDPGLGLRLIYFSYDVKMKEKGDIPEGYSVSREKKERFSLILESASTNQTSMYLCASRRDSSVGSWSNVLTFGAGSRLTVL.

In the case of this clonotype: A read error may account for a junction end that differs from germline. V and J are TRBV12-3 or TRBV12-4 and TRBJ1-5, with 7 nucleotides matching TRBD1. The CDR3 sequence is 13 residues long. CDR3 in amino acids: CASCQQGNQSQHF. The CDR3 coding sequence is TGTGCCAGCTGTCAACAGGGGAATCAGTCCCAGCATTTT.

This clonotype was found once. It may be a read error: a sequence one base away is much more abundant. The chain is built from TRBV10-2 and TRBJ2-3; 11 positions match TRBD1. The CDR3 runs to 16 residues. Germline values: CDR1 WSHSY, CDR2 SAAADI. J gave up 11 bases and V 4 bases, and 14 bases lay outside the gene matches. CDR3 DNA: TGCGCCAGCAGTGGCCCTCATGGACAGGGGGCAAATATGCAGTATTTT. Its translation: CASSGPHGQGANMQYF.

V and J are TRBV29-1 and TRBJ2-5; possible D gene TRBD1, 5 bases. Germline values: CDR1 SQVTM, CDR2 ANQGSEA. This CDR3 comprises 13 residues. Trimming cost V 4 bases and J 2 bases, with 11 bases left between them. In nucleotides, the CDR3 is TGCAGCGTTGCCAGACAGTCGCAAGAGACCCAGTACTTC. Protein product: CSVARQSQETQYF.

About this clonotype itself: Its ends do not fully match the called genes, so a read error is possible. As DNA, the CDR3 is TGTACCAGCAGCAGACCCTGGGACGAGCATTACTTC. Its translation is CTSSRPWDEHYF. The gene calls are TRBV7-9 and TRBJ2-7; the D call may be TRBD1 or TRBD2 (5 bases each). From germline, CDR1 is SEHNR and CDR2 FQNEAQ (reference sequence). The CDR3 contains 12 residues.

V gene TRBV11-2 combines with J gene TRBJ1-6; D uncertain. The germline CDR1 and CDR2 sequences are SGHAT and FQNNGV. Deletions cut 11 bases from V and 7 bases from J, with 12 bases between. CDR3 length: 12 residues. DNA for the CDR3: TGTGCCTACAGCGACTGGAATTCACCCCTCCACTTT. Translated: CAYSDWNSPLHF.

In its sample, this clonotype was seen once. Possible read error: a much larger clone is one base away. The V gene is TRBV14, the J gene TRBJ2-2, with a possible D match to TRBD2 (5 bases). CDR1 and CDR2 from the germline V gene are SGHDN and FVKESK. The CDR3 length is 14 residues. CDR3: CASSHESYTGDLFF. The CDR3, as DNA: TGTGCCAGCAGCCATGAAAGTTACACCGGGGATCTGTTTTTT.

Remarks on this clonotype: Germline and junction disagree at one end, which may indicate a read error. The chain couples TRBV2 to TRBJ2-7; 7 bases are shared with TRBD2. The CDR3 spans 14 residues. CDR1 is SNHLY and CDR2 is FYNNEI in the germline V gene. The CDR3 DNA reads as TGTGCCAGCAGTGAGACTAGCTCCCACTACGAGCTGTACTTC. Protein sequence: CASSETSSHYELYF.

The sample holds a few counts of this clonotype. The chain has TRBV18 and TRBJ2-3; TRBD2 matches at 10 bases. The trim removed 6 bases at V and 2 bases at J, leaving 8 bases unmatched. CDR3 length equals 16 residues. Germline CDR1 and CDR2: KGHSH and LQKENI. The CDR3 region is CASSLGLAVITDTQYF. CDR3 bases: TGTGCCAGCTCGCTTGGACTAGCGGTTATCACAGATACGCAGTATTTT.

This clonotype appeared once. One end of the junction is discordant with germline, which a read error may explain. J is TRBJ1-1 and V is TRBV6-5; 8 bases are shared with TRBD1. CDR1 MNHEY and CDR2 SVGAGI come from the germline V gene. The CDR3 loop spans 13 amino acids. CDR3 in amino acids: CVSGFQGATEAFF. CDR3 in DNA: TGTGTCAGCGGTTTCCAGGGGGCCACTGAAGCTTTCTTT.

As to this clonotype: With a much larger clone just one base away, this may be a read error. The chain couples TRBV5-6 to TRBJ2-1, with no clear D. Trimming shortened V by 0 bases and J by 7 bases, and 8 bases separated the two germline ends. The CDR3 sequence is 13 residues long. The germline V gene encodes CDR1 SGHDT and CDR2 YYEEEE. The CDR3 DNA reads TGTGCCAGCAGCTTGGACCCACGGAATGAGCAGTTCTTC. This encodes CASSLDPRNEQFF.

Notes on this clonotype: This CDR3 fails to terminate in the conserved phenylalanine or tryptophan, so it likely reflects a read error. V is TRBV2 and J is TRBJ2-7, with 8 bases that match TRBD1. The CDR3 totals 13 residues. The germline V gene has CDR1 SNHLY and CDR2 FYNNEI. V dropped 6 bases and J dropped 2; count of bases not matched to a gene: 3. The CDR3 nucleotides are TGTGCCAGCAGCGGACAGGGACCCTACGAGCAGTACTCC. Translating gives CASSGQGPYEQYS.

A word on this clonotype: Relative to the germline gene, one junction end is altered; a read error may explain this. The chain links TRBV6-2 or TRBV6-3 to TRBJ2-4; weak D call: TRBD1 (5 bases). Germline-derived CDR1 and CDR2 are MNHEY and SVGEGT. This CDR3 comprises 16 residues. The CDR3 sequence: CTSSYSAAWGNNIQYF. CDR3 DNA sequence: TGTACCAGCAGTTACTCGGCGGCCTGGGGCAATAACATTCAGTACTTC.

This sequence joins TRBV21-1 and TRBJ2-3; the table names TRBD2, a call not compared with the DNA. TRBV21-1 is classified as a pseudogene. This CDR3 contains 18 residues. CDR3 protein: CASSKALLGLAGLDTQYF. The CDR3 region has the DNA TGTGCCAGCAGCAAAGCGCTTTTAGGACTAGCGGGACTGGATACGCAGTATTTT.

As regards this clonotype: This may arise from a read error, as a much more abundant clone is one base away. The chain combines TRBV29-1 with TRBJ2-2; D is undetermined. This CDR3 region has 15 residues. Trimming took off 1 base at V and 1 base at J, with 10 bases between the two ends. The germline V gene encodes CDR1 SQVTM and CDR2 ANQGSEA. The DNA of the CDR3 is TGCAGCGTTGAAGCTATCGCAGTGAACACCGGGGAGCTGTTTTTT. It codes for CSVEAIAVNTGELFF.

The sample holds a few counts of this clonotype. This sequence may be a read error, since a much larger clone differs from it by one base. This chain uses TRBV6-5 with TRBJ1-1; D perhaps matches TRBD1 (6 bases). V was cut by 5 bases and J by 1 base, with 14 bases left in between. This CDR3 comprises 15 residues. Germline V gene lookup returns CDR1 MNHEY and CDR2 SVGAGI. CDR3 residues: CASSNPRQANTEAFF. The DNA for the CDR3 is TGTGCCAGCAGTAATCCGAGACAGGCGAACACTGAAGCTTTCTTT.

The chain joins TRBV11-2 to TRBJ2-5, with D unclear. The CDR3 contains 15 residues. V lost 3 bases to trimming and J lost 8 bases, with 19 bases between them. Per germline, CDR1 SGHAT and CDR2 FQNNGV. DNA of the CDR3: TGTGCCAGCAGCTTCGGCCTCTCGACCGTCCATACCCAGTACTTC. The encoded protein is CASSFGLSTVHTQYF.